A selection of T cell receptor beta chains follows, all from one sample in a study of OX40 agonist ivuxolimab in advanced cancers. Profiling relied on immunoSEQ multiplex PCR, and the TCRdb table lists in-frame clones only, not all of them. Among roughly 100,000 clones listed, roughly 89% were seen once. The source material was CD4+ or CD8+ T cells sorted from blood, sampled in a trial of the OX40 agonist ivuxolimab. The receptors were sampled from an adult with an advanced solid tumor such as melanoma, head and neck, liver or kidney cancer. The CDR3 runs from the conserved cysteine through the conserved F or W. D genes are given only for firm matches. Only part of the rows carry a size: once, few, many, or a class if the clone is expanded.

j_call	cdr3_length	v_call	d_call	clone_size	cdr3_nt	cdr3_aa
TRBJ2-7	15	TRBV28	TRBD1	NA	TGTGCCAGCAGTTTCTCCGGGACAGGGACCTACGAGCAGTACTTC	CASSFSGTGTYEQYF
TRBJ2-3	14	TRBV18	TRBD2	NA	TGTGCCACCACGCGGGGGTACAGCACAGATACGCAGTATTTT	CATTRGYSTDTQYF
TRBJ2-7	16	TRBV5-1	NA	NA	TGCGCCAGCAGCTTGGTCGGGGACCTGAGCTCCTACGAGCAGTACTTC	CASSLVGDLSSYEQYF
TRBJ1-1	14	TRBV7-8	NA	NA	TGTGCCAGCAGTTGGGGCCCTGGGGGGACTGAAGCTTTCTTT	CASSWGPGGTEAFF
TRBJ2-5	13	TRBV11-3	TRBD2	NA	TGTGCCAGCAGCCCGAAGCATCGGGGGGTCCAGTACTTC	CASSPKHRGVQYF
TRBJ2-3	15	TRBV11-3	TRBD2	NA	TGTGCCAGCAGCCAGAGCGGGAGAATCACAGATACGCAGTATTTT	CASSQSGRITDTQYF
TRBJ2-7	14	TRBV7-2	TRBD1	few	TGTGCCAGCAGCTCCCGACAGGGGAAAGGCGAGCAGTACTTC	CASSSRQGKGEQYF
TRBJ2-7	15	TRBV10-1	NA	NA	TGCGCCAGCACCAGGAAGGGTTCCCAGACATACGAGCAGTACTTC	CASTRKGSQTYEQYF
TRBJ1-1	14	TRBV19	TRBD1	NA	TGTGCCAGTAGCACGACAGGGGTCGGCACTGAAGCTTTCTTT	CASSTTGVGTEAFF
TRBJ2-3	15	TRBV7-2	TRBD2	NA	TGTGCCAGCAGAGCCAGCGGGAGGGCCGGTGATACGCAGTATTTT	CASRASGRAGDTQYF
TRBJ1-2	15	TRBV19	TRBD1	NA	TGTGCCAGTAGTATTCCCCGGACAGGGATCGATGGCTACACCTTC	CASSIPRTGIDGYTF
TRBJ1-1	13	TRBV7-3	NA	NA	TGTGCCAGCAGCGCCCGCAGGGAGAGAGAAGCTTTCTTT	CASSARREREAFF
TRBJ2-5	15	TRBV5-6	TRBD1	NA	TGTGCCAGCAGCGCAGACAGGGGTGGACAAGAGACCCAGTACTTC	CASSADRGGQETQYF
TRBJ2-5	13	TRBV11-1	NA	NA	TGTGCCAGCAGCTTAAACCTCCAAGAGACCCAGTACTTC	CASSLNLQETQYF
TRBJ2-3	14	TRBV6-5	NA	NA	TGTGCCAGCAGTTACGCTTCCCTCCCAGATACGCAGTATTTT	CASSYASLPDTQYF
TRBJ2-3	16	TRBV27	TRBD2	NA	TGTGCCAGCAGTTCCCTAGCGGGAGGAGGGTCAGATACGCAGTATTTT	CASSSLAGGGSDTQYF
TRBJ1-2	14	TRBV2	NA	NA	TGTGCCAGCGCCCCAAACACGGAAGCGTATGGCTACACCTTC	CASAPNTEAYGYTF
TRBJ1-5	17	TRBV5-4	NA	NA	TGTGCCAGCAGCTTGGAGGAACCCCCCAATGGCAATCAGCCCCAGCATTTT	CASSLEEPPNGNQPQHF
TRBJ2-1	15	TRBV4-2	NA	NA	TGTGCCAGCAGCCAAGTGTCAGTGGGGGGCAATGAGCAGTTCTTC	CASSQVSVGGNEQFF
TRBJ2-2	18	TRBV7-9	NA	NA	TGTGCCAGCAGCTTCTCCCGGGCCCGGAGTCGGGACTCCGGGGAGCTGTTTTTT	CASSFSRARSRDSGELFF
TRBJ2-7	18	TRBV7-9	NA	NA	TGTGCCAGCAGCTCCCCGGGGGGTAACAGGGTGGGGTTCTACGAGCAGTACTTC	CASSSPGGNRVGFYEQYF
TRBJ1-2	14	TRBV6-1	NA	NA	TGTGCCAGCAGTGAATATGGGCAGTACTATGGCTACACCTTC	CASSEYGQYYGYTF
TRBJ2-7	13	TRBV29-1	NA	NA	TGCAGCGTTGAAGGACAGGGAGGGTACGAGCAGTACTTC	CSVEGQGGYEQYF
TRBJ2-7	12	TRBV30	NA	once	TGTGCCTGGAGAAGGGTGTCCTACGAGCAGTACTTC	CAWRRVSYEQYF
TRBJ2-3	16	TRBV5-4	TRBD2	NA	TGTGCCAGCAGCCCCCGGACTAGCAGGAGCACAGATACGCAGTATTTT	CASSPRTSRSTDTQYF
TRBJ2-3	14	TRBV19	NA	NA	TGTGCCAGTAGCCCCTCGGGGGTCATCGATACGCAGTATTTT	CASSPSGVIDTQYF
TRBJ2-3	15	TRBV2	NA	NA	TGTGCCACCCCGACCCCACAGCGGGCCACAGATACGCAGTATTTT	CATPTPQRATDTQYF
TRBJ1-2	13	TRBV6-5	NA	NA	TGTGCCAGCAGGCGGGACCAGAACTATGGCTACACCTTC	CASRRDQNYGYTF
TRBJ1-2	15	TRBV18	TRBD1	once	TGTGCCAGCTCAGCTGAAACAGGGGCTAACTATGGCTACACCTTC	CASSAETGANYGYTF
TRBJ2-7	13	TRBV9	TRBD1	NA	TGTGCCAGCAGCGTAGAGACAGGGACGGAGCAGTACTTC	CASSVETGTEQYF
TRBJ1-2	12	TRBV27	NA	NA	TGTGCCAGCAGCTCACCAGTGGGTGGCTACACCTTC	CASSSPVGGYTF
TRBJ2-2	16	TRBV18	NA	NA	TGTGCCAGCTCTCCCAGCCGGGTTATAAACACCGGGGAGCTGTTTTTT	CASSPSRVINTGELFF
TRBJ2-7	14	TRBV19	NA	NA	TGTGCCAGTAGTATCGGCTACCGCTCCTACGAGCAGTACTTC	CASSIGYRSYEQYF
TRBJ2-1	17	TRBV4-3	TRBD2	NA	TGCGCCAGCAGCCTATACCATAGCGGGGGGGGTTACAATGAGCAGTTCTTC	CASSLYHSGGGYNEQFF
TRBJ2-5	15	TRBV28	NA	NA	TGTGCCAGCAGCTCTCCCCCGACAGCCCAAGAGACCCAGTACTTC	CASSSPPTAQETQYF
TRBJ2-4	17	TRBV7-9	TRBD1	once	TGTGCCAGCAGCTTATGGGGACAGGGGGTAGCCAAAAACATTCAGTACTTC	CASSLWGQGVAKNIQYF
TRBJ2-7	14	TRBV7-9	NA	NA	TGTGCCAGCAGCTTAGCCGGGCCGGGCTACGAGCAGTACTTC	CASSLAGPGYEQYF